The present entry profiles one T cell receptor (beta chain) with its context. The antigen remains undetermined. The data were taken from a study of graft-versus-host responses after intestinal transplantation. Study in general: The whole recipient group had anti-thymocyte globulin induction followed by tacrolimus and steroids for about three years.

CDR1 and CDR2 (germline): SGHRS, YFSETQ. CDR3 length: 16 amino acids. J was trimmed by 0 bases and V by 4 bases; bases with no gene match: 4. Assay used: immunoSEQ multiplex PCR; TCRdb lists only in-frame clones, some missing. The sample contains around 110,000 clones, 90% of which appear only once. Study-wide points: Recipient marrow held GvH clones, some first seen in ileum or blood. With peak circulating GvH clone levels came an association with early post-transplant HvG declines.

Source: unstimulated CD4+ T cells sorted from spleen or lymph node cells, taken before intestinal transplant. This sequence was found in a human donor who received an intestinal transplant. J is TRBJ2-3 and V is TRBV5-1; 11 bases fit TRBD2. The CDR3 here is CASSMGLAVSTDTQYF. The CDR3, as DNA: TGCGCCAGCAGCATGGGACTAGCGGTTAGCACAGATACGCAGTATTTT.